This T cell receptor (beta chain) was obtained from a study of early T cells in non-severe SARS-CoV-2 infection. Overall study: Sequenced material consisted of bulk RNA (from unsorted whole blood), and chains were unpaired.

A note on this clonotype: Its target is unknown.

Individual cDNA molecules each received unique molecular identifiers attached to them. MiXCR, run by TCRdb on the 5' RACE reads, gives a single entry per CDR3 protein. Of over 85,000 distinct CDR3 sequences listed, around 14% are singletons. Study results and limitations: Matches to VDJdb favored anti-spike CD8 responses and missed private and CD4 specificities.

The V gene end was trimmed by 8 bases and the J gene end by 0 bases; junction bases not matched to a gene: 4. Germline lookup yields CDR1 KGHSH and CDR2 LQKENI. The CDR3 totals 14 residues. Sequencing was done on a sample of whole blood. The origin of this receptor is an adult who was a healthcare worker with PCR-confirmed SARS-CoV-2 infection or an uninfected control (not recorded which). V is TRBV18 and J is TRBJ1-1, with 9 bases identical to TRBD1. The CDR3 loop reads CASIDRGVNTEAFF. For the CDR3, the DNA is TGTGCCAGCATAGACAGGGGGGTGAACACTGAAGCTTTCTTT. The variable domain in full, with the rest retrieved from reference TRBV18 and TRBJ1-1, is NAGVMQNPRHLVRRRGQEARLRCSPMKGHSHVYWYRQLPEEGLKFMVYLQKENIIDESGMPKERFSAEFPKEGPSILRIQQVVRGDSAAYFCASIDRGVNTEAFFGQGTRLTVV.